These 5 T cell receptor beta chains were sequenced from one sample in a study of blood T cell repertoires in COVID-19. Clones were sequenced by immunoSEQ multiplex PCR, and TCRdb holds only the in-frame ones, with some missing. Of a few hundred thousand clones detected, 80% to 90% appear once; the ten largest clones hold 0.75% to 0.85%. Sequencing was carried out using peripheral blood. Receptor source: a man between 18 and 35 years old with COVID-19, enrolled during active disease.

The CDR3 DNA reads as TGTGCCAGCAGTGATCACGGGGGAAAGACTGAAGCTTTCTTT. This sequence encodes CASSDHGGKTEAFF. V is TRBV6-1 and J is TRBJ1-1; tentatively, D is TRBD1 (5 bases). V was pared by 3 bases and J by 5 bases, with 13 bases between. The CDR3 consists of 14 residues. Germline V gives CDR1 MNHNS, CDR2 SASEGT.

The chain has TRBV27 and TRBJ2-7; the match to TRBD1 covers 9 bases. This CDR3 contains 15 residues. Trimming cost V 6 bases and J 5 bases; bases outside gene matches: 11. The germline V gene encodes CDR1 MNHEY and CDR2 SMNVEV (reference sequence). CDR3 residues: CASSPNRDRVHEQYF. DNA of the CDR3: TGTGCCAGCAGCCCCAACCGGGACAGGGTTCACGAGCAGTACTTC.

The CDR3 DNA sequence: TGTGCCAGCAGCCGGACTAGCTGGGATGAGCAGTTCTTC. As protein: CASSRTSWDEQFF. This chain links TRBV7-9 with TRBJ2-1, with 8 bases aligning to TRBD2. The germline CDR1 and CDR2 sequences are SEHNR and FQNEAQ (reference sequence). V gave up 5 bases and J gave up 8 bases; unmatched junction bases: 5. This CDR3 contains 13 residues.

The chain has TRBV3-1 (or the pseudogene TRBV3-2) and TRBJ1-1, with D maybe TRBD1 (5 bases). The CDR3 has 12 residues. CDR1 LGHDT and CDR2 YNNKEL come from the germline V gene (reference sequence). With 7 bases removed from V and 4 bases from J, the gap between germline ends came to 10 bases. This chain's CDR3 is CASTRQGTEAFF. The CDR3 nucleotides read TGTGCCAGCACCCGCCAGGGCACTGAAGCTTTCTTT.

This chain uses TRBV5-6 with TRBJ2-2, with D possibly being TRBD2 (7 bases). Germline CDR1 is SGHDT and CDR2 is YYEEEE. V gave up 2 bases and J gave up 5 bases, with 16 bases separating them. The CDR3 consists of 16 residues. In DNA, the CDR3 is TGTGCCAGCAGCTTTTTCGGGGGGCCGGTTACCGGGGAGCTGTTTTTT. Amino acids: CASSFFGGPVTGELFF.